These 32 T cell receptor beta chains came from one sample sequenced in a study of blood T cell repertoires in COVID-19. Sequencing used immunoSEQ multiplex PCR; TCRdb keeps in-frame clones, though not all of them. The sample holds some 250,000 clones, roughly 89% seen once. Material: PBMCs or T cells enriched from blood (not recorded which). Receptors originate from a man aged 35 to 55 who had recovered from COVID-19.

The rearrangement links TRBV28 to TRBJ1-4; 10 bases match TRBD1. CDR3 length: 17 amino acids. The ends lost 6 bases at V and 3 bases at J; junction bases unmatched: 10. Looked up from germline, CDR1 is MDHEN and CDR2 is SYDVKM. The CDR3 DNA sequence: TGTGCCAGCAGAAATAGCGGACAGGGGGTAGCTAATGAAAAACTGTTTTTT. Protein product: CASRNSGQGVANEKLFF.

The chain carries TRBV18 and TRBJ2-7; D is perhaps TRBD2 (6 bases). The V end was cut by 3 bases, the J end by 0 bases, with 9 bases between. The length of the CDR3 is 14 residues. Germline V gene data show CDR1 as KGHSH and CDR2 as LQKENI. In DNA, the CDR3 is TGTGCCAGCTCACCTAGGGACTTCTCCTACGAGCAGTACTTC. As protein: CASSPRDFSYEQYF.

The chain couples TRBV7-9 to TRBJ1-1; possibly TRBD1 for D (6 bases). The CDR3 spans 12 residues. Germline assignment: CDR1 SEHNR and CDR2 FQNEAQ (reference sequence). V gave up 10 bases and J gave up 4 bases, with 13 bases separating them. As DNA, the CDR3 is TGTGCCACCAGGGGACTGAGCACTGAAGCTTTCTTT. It is translated as CATRGLSTEAFF.

The rearrangement joins TRBV7-9 to TRBJ2-3; 8 positions agree with TRBD1. The CDR3 runs to 15 residues. From germline, CDR1 is SEHNR and CDR2 FQNEAQ (reference sequence). The J segment lost 4 bases and the V segment lost 1 base, leaving 4 bases of the junction unmatched. CDR3 sequence reads: CASSLVTGGPDTQYF. CDR3 coding DNA: TGTGCCAGCAGCTTAGTCACAGGGGGTCCAGATACGCAGTATTTT. The variable domain in full, with the rest retrieved from reference TRBV7-9 and TRBJ2-3, is DTGVSQNPRHKITKRGQNVTFRCDPISEHNRLYWYRQTLGQGPEFLTYFQNEAQLEKSRLLSDRFSAERPKGSFSTLEIQRTEQGDSAMYLCASSLVTGGPDTQYFGPGTRLTVL.

The rearrangement joins TRBV5-4 to TRBJ2-7; the match to TRBD1 covers 9 bases. Germline-derived CDR1 and CDR2 are SGHNT and YYREEE (reference sequence). V shed 0 bases and J 5 bases; nucleotides not matched to a gene: 6. The CDR3 spans 15 residues. Written as DNA, the CDR3 is TGTGCCAGCAGCTTGGCCGGGACAGGGTTACACGAGCAGTACTTC. Its translation is CASSLAGTGLHEQYF. Complete variable domain (other parts from reference TRBV5-4 and TRBJ2-7): ETGVTQSPTHLIKTRGQQVTLRCSSQSGHNTVSWYQQALGQGPQFIFQYYREEENGRGNFPPRFSGLQFPNYSSELNVNALELDDSALYLCASSLAGTGLHEQYFGPGTRLTVT.

V is TRBV6-2 or TRBV6-3 and J is TRBJ1-2; D is undetermined. This CDR3 has 16 amino acids. V was clipped by 0 bases and J by 4 bases, with 15 bases between them. Per the germline V gene, CDR1 is MNHEY and CDR2 is SVGEGT. The CDR3 spells CASSYSPSPGFYGYTF. As DNA, the CDR3 is TGTGCCAGCAGTTACTCGCCCTCCCCGGGATTCTATGGCTACACCTTC.

V usage is TRBV7-8 and J usage is TRBJ2-4, with a weak D call TRBD1 (6 bases). CDR3 size: 21 residues. V gave up 5 bases and J gave up 2 bases, with 31 bases separating them. Looked up from germline, CDR1 is SGHVS and CDR2 is FQNEAQ. CDR3 in amino acids: CASSPQGRTGYPLFTKNIQYF. DNA for the CDR3: TGTGCCAGCAGCCCCCAAGGTCGTACAGGGTACCCTTTGTTTACCAAAAACATTCAGTACTTC.

V is TRBV28 and J is TRBJ1-3, with D possibly TRBD1 on 6 matching bases. CDR3 length: 15 amino acids. The germline V gene encodes CDR1 MDHEN and CDR2 SYDVKM. Trimming removed 10 bases from V and 0 bases from J, with 16 bases in between. The CDR3 bases are TGTGCCACGATCCTAGGGGGATTCTCTGGAAACACCATATATTTT. Protein product: CATILGGFSGNTIYF.

This clone has just one count. The J gene is TRBJ2-3, the V gene TRBV28; 14 positions match TRBD2. V lost 10 bases and J lost 6; bases outside the gene matches: 12. The germline V gene encodes CDR1 MDHEN and CDR2 SYDVKM. The CDR3 runs 16 residues. This CDR3 reads CATSPGLAGDEDTQYF. The CDR3 DNA reads as TGTGCCACCTCCCCGGGACTAGCGGGAGATGAGGATACGCAGTATTTT. The full variable domain, its missing parts supplied by reference TRBV28 and TRBJ2-3, is DVKVTQSSRYLVKRTGEKVFLECVQDMDHENMFWYRQDPGLGLRLIYFSYDVKMKEKGDIPEGYSVSREKKERFSLILESASTNQTSMYLCATSPGLAGDEDTQYFGPGTRLTVL.

J is TRBJ2-7 and V is TRBV5-1; a possible D gene is TRBD2 (5 bases). The V end lost 4 bases, the J end lost 6 bases, and 23 bases lay between the germline ends. Germline loops: CDR1 SGHRS, CDR2 YFSETQ. The length of the CDR3 is 16 residues. The CDR3 DNA reads as TGCGCCAGCAGCCGAGAACTAGTCCCCGAACCCTCCGAGCAGTACTTC. It translates to CASSRELVPEPSEQYF.

A note on this clone: The same CDR3 arises from other DNA sequences in this sample as well. The V gene is TRBV9, the J gene TRBJ1-1; 11 bases map to TRBD1. The V and J ends lost 3 bases and 1 base, in that order; junction bases with no gene match: 2. This CDR3 contains 15 residues. Germline CDR1 is SGDLS and CDR2 is YYNGEE. CDR3 sequence reads: CASSGGTGGNTEAFF. The DNA of the CDR3 is TGTGCCAGCAGCGGAGGGACAGGGGGGAACACTGAAGCTTTCTTT. The full variable domain, rest sourced from reference TRBV9 and TRBJ1-1, is DSGVTQTPKHLITATGQRVTLRCSPRSGDLSVYWYQQSLDQGLQFLIQYYNGEERAKGNILERFSAQQFPDLHSELNLSSLELGDSALYFCASSGGTGGNTEAFFGQGTRLTVV.

The rearrangement links TRBV7-6 to TRBJ1-3, with a weak D call TRBD1 (6 bases). Germline lookup yields CDR1 SGHVS and CDR2 FNYEAQ. V lost 1 base and J 7 bases, leaving 14 bases between the germline ends. The CDR3 extends over 15 amino acids. This CDR3 reads CASSLEAGTFNTIYF. The CDR3 nucleotides read TGTGCCAGCAGCTTAGAGGCAGGGACATTCAACACCATATATTTT.

The chain couples TRBV19 to TRBJ2-6; TRBD2 matches 12 bases. Germline CDR1 is LNHDA and CDR2 is SQIVND (reference sequence). This CDR3 comprises 18 residues. With V trimmed by 5 bases and J by 4 bases, 9 bases remained unmatched. The CDR3 DNA follows: TGTGCCAGTAGTTCGACTAGCGGGGGCTTGTGGGGGGCCAACGTCCTGACTTTC. Its protein is CASSSTSGGLWGANVLTF. The full variable domain, its missing parts supplied by reference TRBV19 and TRBJ2-6, is DGGITQSPKYLFRKEGQNVTLSCEQNLNHDAMYWYRQDPGQGLRLIYYSQIVNDFQKGDIAEGYSVSREKKESFPLTVTSAQKNPTAFYLCASSSTSGGLWGANVLTFGAGSRLTVL.

The CDR3 sequence: CASSRRPGSYEQYF. CDR3 DNA: TGTGCCAGCAGTCGACGGCCGGGATCCTACGAGCAGTACTTC. This chain joins TRBV14 and TRBJ2-7, with TRBD2 as a possible D gene (5 bases). Germline V lookup: CDR1 SGHDN, CDR2 FVKESK. The CDR3 has 14 residues. The V end was cut by 6 bases, the J end by 1 base, with 13 bases between. Using reference TRBV14 and TRBJ2-7 for the parts outside the CDR3, the full variable domain is EAGVTQFPSHSVIEKGQTVTLRCDPISGHDNLYWYRRVMGKEIKFLLHFVKESKQDESGMPNNRFLAERTGGTYSTLKVQPAELEDSGVYFCASSRRPGSYEQYFGPGTRLTVT.

The chain has TRBV5-1 and TRBJ2-5; 14 positions match TRBD2. CDR1 and CDR2 (germline): SGHRS, YFSETQ. This CDR3 is built from 16 residues. V lost 6 bases to trimming and J lost 5 bases; unmatched junction nucleotides: 9. This CDR3 is CASKGLAGESEETQYF. CDR3 DNA: TGCGCCAGCAAGGGACTAGCGGGGGAATCCGAGGAGACCCAGTACTTC.

J is TRBJ1-2 and V is TRBV7-8; TRBD1 matches at 12 bases. Germline V CDR1 and CDR2: SGHVS, FQNEAQ. V lost 0 bases, J lost 8 bases, and 7 bases stayed unmatched. The CDR3 is made up of 16 amino acids. The CDR3 loop reads CASSLAPWDRGPGYTF. The CDR3 DNA reads as TGTGCCAGCAGCTTAGCGCCTTGGGACAGGGGGCCAGGCTACACCTTC.

This chain connects TRBV4-3 to TRBJ2-3; 9 nucleotides agree with TRBD2. The J segment lost 0 bases and the V segment lost 6 bases, leaving 1 base of the junction unmatched. This CDR3 has 14 residues. Germline-derived CDR1 and CDR2 are LGHNA and YSLEER. DNA of the CDR3: TGCGCCAGCAGTAGCGGGGGTAGCACAGATACGCAGTATTTT. Its protein product is CASSSGGSTDTQYF.

This sequence joins TRBV24-1 and TRBJ2-5; tentative D call: TRBD1 (6 bases). V was clipped by 7 bases and J by 1 base, with 12 bases between them. Germline V lookup: CDR1 KGHDR, CDR2 SFDVKD. The CDR3 extends over 14 amino acids. CDR3: CATSPTGSQETQYF. The CDR3 coding sequence is TGTGCCACCAGCCCTACAGGGTCCCAAGAGACCCAGTACTTC.

The chain links TRBV30 to TRBJ1-1; no clear D. Trimming shortened V by 2 bases and J by 5 bases, and 12 bases separated the two germline ends. Per the germline V gene, CDR1 is GTSNPN and CDR2 is SVGIG (reference sequence). The CDR3 has 13 amino acids. CDR3 DNA: TGTGCCTGGAGTTACGGGATGAGGACTGAAGCTTTCTTT. As protein: CAWSYGMRTEAFF.

A remark on this clone: Other DNA variants within this sample encode the same CDR3. The chain combines TRBV27 with TRBJ2-5; D not certain. CDR1 and CDR2 (germline): MNHEY, SMNVEV (reference sequence). The CDR3 spans 11 residues. Trimming cost V 6 bases and J 2 bases, with 4 bases left between them. CDR3 amino acids: CASRTQETQYF. The CDR3, as DNA: TGTGCCAGCAGGACACAAGAGACCCAGTACTTC.

The V and J genes are TRBV7-2 and TRBJ2-7; D unclear. Germline V gives CDR1 SGHTA, CDR2 FQGNSA. V was shortened by 8 bases and J by 2 bases, with 13 bases between the two germline ends. The CDR3 loop spans 13 amino acids. CDR3: CASAFLGPYEQYF. Written as DNA, the CDR3 is TGTGCCAGCGCATTCCTGGGCCCCTACGAGCAGTACTTC.

The gene calls are TRBV4-2 and TRBJ2-2; the D gene is possibly TRBD2 (7 bases). CDR1 and CDR2 from the germline V gene are LGHNA and YNFKEQ. V shed 2 bases and J shed 1 base, with 17 bases lying between them. The CDR3 runs to 18 residues. The CDR3 protein is CASSQFRGGSRNTGELFF. CDR3 DNA sequence: TGTGCCAGCAGCCAATTCAGGGGCGGGAGTAGGAACACCGGGGAGCTGTTTTTT.

The chain is built from TRBV19 and TRBJ1-5; no clear D. CDR3 length equals 14 residues. Trimming shortened V by 3 bases and J by 7 bases, and 13 bases separated the two germline ends. Per germline, CDR1 LNHDA and CDR2 SQIVND (reference sequence). In DNA form, the CDR3 reads TGTGCCAGTAGTATCAGAGAGGGTCACCAGCCCCAGCATTTT. This codes for CASSIREGHQPQHF.

V is TRBV4-3 and J is TRBJ1-2; tentatively, D is TRBD1 (6 bases). The CDR3 extends over 17 amino acids. Germline assignment: CDR1 LGHNA and CDR2 YSLEER. V shed 3 bases and J shed 4 bases, with 21 bases lying between them. The CDR3, as DNA: TGCGCCAGCAGCCAGAGGTGGGGAACAGGGAAGACCTATGGCTACACCTTC. Amino acids: CASSQRWGTGKTYGYTF.

The chain recombines TRBV7-3 with TRBJ2-1; TRBD2 agrees at 9 bases. Germline values: CDR1 SGHTA, CDR2 FQGTGA. The CDR3 extends over 14 amino acids. J was trimmed by 5 bases and V by 1 base; bases with no gene match: 0. The CDR3 region has the DNA TGTGCCAGCAGCTTAAGCGGGAGGGACAATGAGCAGTTCTTC. It specifies CASSLSGRDNEQFF.

The J gene is TRBJ2-7, the V gene TRBV7-9, with 8 bases identical to TRBD1. Unmatched junction bases numbered 5, after V lost 4 bases and J lost 0 bases. CDR3 length: 15 amino acids. The germline V gene encodes CDR1 SEHNR and CDR2 FQNEAQ (reference sequence). CDR3 nucleotide sequence: TGTGCCAGCAGCTCTCCGGGACAGGACTCCTACGAGCAGTACTTC. Protein product: CASSSPGQDSYEQYF.

The chain carries TRBV19 and TRBJ1-2; D is ambiguous. The CDR3 extends over 14 amino acids. Germline-derived CDR1 and CDR2 are LNHDA and SQIVND (reference sequence). V was cut by 5 bases and J by 3 bases, with 13 bases left in between. CDR3 loop: CASSAAGSDYGYTF. The CDR3 nucleotides read TGTGCCAGTAGTGCCGCGGGTTCGGACTATGGCTACACCTTC. Full variable domain (missing parts from reference TRBV19 and TRBJ1-2): DGGITQSPKYLFRKEGQNVTLSCEQNLNHDAMYWYRQDPGQGLRLIYYSQIVNDFQKGDIAEGYSVSREKKESFPLTVTSAQKNPTAFYLCASSAAGSDYGYTFGSGTRLTVV.

This clone was picked up a small number of times. The V gene is TRBV9, the J gene TRBJ2-4, with a possible D match to TRBD2 (7 bases). This CDR3 spans 13 amino acids. Per germline, CDR1 SGDLS and CDR2 YYNGEE. The V end lost 4 bases, the J end lost 8 bases, and 13 bases lay between the germline ends. The CDR3 spells CASSPGGGDIQYF. CDR3 nucleotide sequence: TGTGCCAGCAGCCCGGGGGGCGGGGACATTCAGTACTTC.

This clone came up a few times. This chain connects TRBV3-1 (or the pseudogene TRBV3-2) to TRBJ1-5; D not certain. Germline CDR1 and CDR2: LGHDT and YNNKEL (reference sequence). This CDR3 is 13 amino acids long. Trimming pared 3 bases from V and 5 bases from J, leaving 8 bases between. CDR3 amino acids: CASSQNRDQPQHF. The DNA of the CDR3 is TGTGCCAGCAGCCAGAACAGAGATCAGCCCCAGCATTTT.

This rearrangement joins TRBV27 to TRBJ2-1, with 9 nucleotides matching TRBD1. Germline CDR1 reads MNHEY; CDR2 reads SMNVEV (reference sequence). This CDR3 is 14 amino acids long. V dropped 2 bases and J dropped 6; count of bases not matched to a gene: 2. As DNA, the CDR3 is TGTGCCAGCAGTTTAGGGACAGGGACCAATGAGCAGTTCTTC. Translating it yields CASSLGTGTNEQFF.

The chain uses TRBV19 and TRBJ1-3; a possible D gene is TRBD1 (6 bases). The CDR3 has 13 amino acids. The germline CDR1 and CDR2 sequences are LNHDA and SQIVND (reference sequence). The germline V and J ends were trimmed by 4 bases and 3 bases, with 7 bases remaining between them. The CDR3 here is CASSKGDGNTIYF. DNA of the CDR3: TGTGCCAGTAGTAAGGGGGATGGAAACACCATATATTTT.

The V gene is TRBV6-1, the J gene TRBJ1-2; D ambiguous. The V end lost 1 base, the J end lost 4 bases, and 10 bases lay between the germline ends. The CDR3 is made up of 14 amino acids. The germline V gene has CDR1 MNHNS and CDR2 SASEGT. The CDR3 DNA reads as TGTGCCAGCAGTGAAGGTCGGGTAACCTATGGCTACACCTTC. This translates into CASSEGRVTYGYTF.